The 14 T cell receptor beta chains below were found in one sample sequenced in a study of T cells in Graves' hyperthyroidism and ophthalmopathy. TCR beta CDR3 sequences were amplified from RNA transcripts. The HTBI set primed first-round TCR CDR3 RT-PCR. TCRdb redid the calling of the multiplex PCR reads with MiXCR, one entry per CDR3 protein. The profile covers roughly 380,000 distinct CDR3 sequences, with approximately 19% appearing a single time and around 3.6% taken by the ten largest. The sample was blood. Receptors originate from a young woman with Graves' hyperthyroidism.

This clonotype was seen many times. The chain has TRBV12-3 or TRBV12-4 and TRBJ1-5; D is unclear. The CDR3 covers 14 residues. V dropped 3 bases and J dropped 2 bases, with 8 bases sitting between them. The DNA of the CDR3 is TGTGCCAGCAGTTTTGCGCAGGGCAATCAGCCCCAGCATTTT. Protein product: CASSFAQGNQPQHF.

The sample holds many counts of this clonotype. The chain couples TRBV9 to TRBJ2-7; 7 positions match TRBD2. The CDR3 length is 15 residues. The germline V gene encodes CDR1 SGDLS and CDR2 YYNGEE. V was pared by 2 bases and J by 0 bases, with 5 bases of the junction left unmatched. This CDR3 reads CASSVGGGFSYEQYF. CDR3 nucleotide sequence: TGTGCCAGCAGCGTTGGGGGGGGGTTCTCCTACGAGCAGTACTTC.

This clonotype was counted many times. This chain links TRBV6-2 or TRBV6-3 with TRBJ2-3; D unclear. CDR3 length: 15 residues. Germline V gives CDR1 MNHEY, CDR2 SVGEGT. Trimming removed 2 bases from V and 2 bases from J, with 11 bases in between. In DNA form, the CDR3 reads TGTGCCAGCAGTTACCGTCAAGGGAACACAGATACGCAGTATTTT. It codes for CASSYRQGNTDTQYF.

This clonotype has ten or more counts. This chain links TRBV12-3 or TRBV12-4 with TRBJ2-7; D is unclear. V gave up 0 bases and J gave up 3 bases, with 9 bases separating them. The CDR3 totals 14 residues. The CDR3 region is CASSLAVRSYEQYF. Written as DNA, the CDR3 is TGTGCCAGCAGTTTAGCAGTCAGGAGCTACGAGCAGTACTTC.

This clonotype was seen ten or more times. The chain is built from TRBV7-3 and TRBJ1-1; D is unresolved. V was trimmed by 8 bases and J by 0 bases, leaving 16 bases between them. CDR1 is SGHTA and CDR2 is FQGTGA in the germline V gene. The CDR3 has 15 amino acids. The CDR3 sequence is CASSPGPAMNTEAFF. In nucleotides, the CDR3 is TGTGCCAGCTCCCCAGGTCCCGCAATGAACACTGAAGCTTTCTTT. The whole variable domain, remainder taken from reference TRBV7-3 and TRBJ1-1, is GAGVSQTPSNKVTEKGKYVELRCDPISGHTALYWYRQSLGQGPEFLIYFQGTGAADDSGLPNDRFFAVRPEGSVSTLKIQRTERGDSAVYLCASSPGPAMNTEAFFGQGTRLTVV.

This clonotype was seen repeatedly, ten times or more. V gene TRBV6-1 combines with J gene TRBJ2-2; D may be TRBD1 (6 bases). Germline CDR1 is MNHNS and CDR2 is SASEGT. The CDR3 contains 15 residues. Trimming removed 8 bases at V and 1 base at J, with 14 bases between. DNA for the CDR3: TGTGCCAGCCCAGAGCCAGGGGTGAACACCGGGGAGCTGTTTTTT. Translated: CASPEPGVNTGELFF.

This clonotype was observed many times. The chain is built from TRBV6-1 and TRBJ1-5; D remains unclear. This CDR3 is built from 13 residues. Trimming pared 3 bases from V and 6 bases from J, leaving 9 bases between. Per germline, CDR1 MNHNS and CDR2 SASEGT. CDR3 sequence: CASSDRFRQPQHF. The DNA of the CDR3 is TGTGCCAGCAGTGACAGGTTCCGTCAGCCCCAGCATTTT.

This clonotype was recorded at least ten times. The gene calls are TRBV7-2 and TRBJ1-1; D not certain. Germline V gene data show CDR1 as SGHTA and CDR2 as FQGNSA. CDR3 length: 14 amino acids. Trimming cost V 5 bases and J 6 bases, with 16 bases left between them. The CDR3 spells CASSRNWRRPEAFF. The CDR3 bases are TGTGCCAGCAGCCGGAATTGGCGGAGGCCTGAAGCTTTCTTT.

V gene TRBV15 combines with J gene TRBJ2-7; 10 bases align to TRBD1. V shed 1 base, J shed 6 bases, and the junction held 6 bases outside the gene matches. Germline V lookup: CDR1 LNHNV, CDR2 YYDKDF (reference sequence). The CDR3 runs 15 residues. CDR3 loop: CATSRVGQGVIEQYF. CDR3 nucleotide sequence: TGTGCCACCAGCAGAGTAGGACAGGGGGTAATCGAGCAGTACTTC.

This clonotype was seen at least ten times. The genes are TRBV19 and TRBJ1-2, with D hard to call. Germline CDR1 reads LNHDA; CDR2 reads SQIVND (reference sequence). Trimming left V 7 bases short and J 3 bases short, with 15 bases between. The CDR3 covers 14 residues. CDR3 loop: CASNENGDHYGYTF. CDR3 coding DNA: TGTGCCAGTAACGAAAATGGGGATCACTATGGCTACACCTTC. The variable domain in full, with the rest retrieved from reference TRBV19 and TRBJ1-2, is DGGITQSPKYLFRKEGQNVTLSCEQNLNHDAMYWYRQDPGQGLRLIYYSQIVNDFQKGDIAEGYSVSREKKESFPLTVTSAQKNPTAFYLCASNENGDHYGYTFGSGTRLTVV.

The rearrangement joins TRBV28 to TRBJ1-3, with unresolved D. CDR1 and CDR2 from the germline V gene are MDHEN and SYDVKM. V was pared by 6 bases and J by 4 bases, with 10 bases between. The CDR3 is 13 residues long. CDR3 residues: CASRPAGGNTIYF. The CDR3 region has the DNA TGTGCCAGCAGACCGGCGGGAGGAAACACCATATATTTT.

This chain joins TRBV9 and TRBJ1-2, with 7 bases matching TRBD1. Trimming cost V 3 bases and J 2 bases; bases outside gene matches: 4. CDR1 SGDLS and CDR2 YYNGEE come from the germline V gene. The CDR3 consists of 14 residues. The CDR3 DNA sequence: TGTGCCAGCAGCGCGACAGGGAGGAACTATGGCTACACCTTC. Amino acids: CASSATGRNYGYTF.

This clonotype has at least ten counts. CDR3 bases: TGTGCCAGCAGCCCCCAGCGGCGGACCTATGGCTACACCTTC. It is translated as CASSPQRRTYGYTF. The chain has TRBV3-1 and TRBJ1-2; D unresolved. CDR3 length: 14 amino acids. Germline V gives CDR1 LGHDT, CDR2 YNNKEL (reference sequence). The V end lost 4 bases, the J end lost 4 bases, and 13 bases lay between the germline ends. Full variable domain (rest looked up from reference TRBV3-1 and TRBJ1-2): DTAVSQTPKYLVTQMGNDKSIKCEQNLGHDTMYWYKQDSKKFLKIMFSYNNKELIINETVPNRFSPKSPDKAHLNLHINSLELGDSAVYFCASSPQRRTYGYTFGSGTRLTVV.

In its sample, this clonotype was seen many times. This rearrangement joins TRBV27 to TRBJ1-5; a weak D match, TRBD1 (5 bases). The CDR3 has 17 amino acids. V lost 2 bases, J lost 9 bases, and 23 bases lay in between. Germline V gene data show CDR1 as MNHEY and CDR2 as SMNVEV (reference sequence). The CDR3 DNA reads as TGTGCCAGCAGTTTACAGCTAGGGGACGGGAGGGAGGTGCCCCAGCATTTT. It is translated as CASSLQLGDGREVPQHF.